Below are 27 T cell receptor beta chains sequenced from a single sample in a study of shared clonotypes between healthy human individuals (dated by TCRdb to 2018 to 2021). Libraries were built with the immunoSEQ multiplex PCR assay. TCRdb carries this immuneACCESS record with in-frame sequences only. Its versions omit some clonotypes, under half of them owing to an unresolved V gene in the studies checked, with the rest unexplained. This sample lists some 2,500,000 clones; 90% to 95% were detected once. Roughly 0.39% of the sample belongs to the ten largest clones. Material: naive CD4+ T cells from PBMCs. The cell subset or site label, read with the paper, signifies: CD45RA+ positively selected. The receptors derive from a young man in good health. Some clones in this sample may be carry-over from other donors' samples.

In regard to this clone: The sample has other DNA sequences that encode this CDR3 too. This sequence joins TRBV5-1 and TRBJ2-2; D uncertain. Germline values: CDR1 SGHRS, CDR2 YFSETQ. V lost 1 base to trimming and J lost 7 bases, with 2 bases between them. This CDR3 has 11 amino acids. The CDR3, as DNA: TGCGCCAGCAGCTTGCGCGGGGAGCTGTTTTTT. Its translation: CASSLRGELFF.

The V and J genes are TRBV7-2 and TRBJ2-2; no clear D. V lost 1 base and J lost 4, with 13 bases in between. Per the germline V gene, CDR1 is SGHTA and CDR2 is FQGNSA. The CDR3 loop spans 16 amino acids. The chain's CDR3 is CASSLVYWQSTGELFF. Here the CDR3 DNA reads TGTGCCAGCAGCTTAGTATATTGGCAGTCCACCGGGGAGCTGTTTTTT.

CDR3 residues: CASSILTGARSGANVLTF. DNA for the CDR3: TGTGCCAGTAGTATACTGACAGGGGCCCGCTCTGGGGCCAACGTCCTGACTTTC. The chain links TRBV19 to TRBJ2-6, with 8 bases matching TRBD1. Trimming removed 2 bases from V and 0 bases from J; junction bases left unmatched: 6. CDR3 length: 18 amino acids. Germline CDR1 and CDR2: LNHDA and SQIVND (reference sequence).

V gene TRBV10-1 combines with J gene TRBJ2-5, with 7 bases fitting TRBD2. Germline CDR1 and CDR2: WNHNN and SYGVQD (reference sequence). The ends lost 6 bases at V and 1 base at J; junction bases unmatched: 8. The CDR3 spans 15 residues. The DNA of the CDR3 is TGCGCCAGCAGCTTGACTCTAGCGGCCCAAGAGACCCAGTACTTC. Translated, it gives CASSLTLAAQETQYF.

Concerning this clone: The sample holds other DNA sequences that translate to the same CDR3. CDR3 in amino acids: CASSLTGGNTEAFF. In DNA, the CDR3 is TGCGCCAGCAGCTTGACCGGGGGTAACACTGAAGCTTTCTTT. The V and J genes are TRBV5-1 and TRBJ1-1; a possible D gene is TRBD1 (5 bases). Trimming stripped 1 base from V and 2 bases from J, with 9 bases between. Germline lookup yields CDR1 SGHRS and CDR2 YFSETQ. The CDR3 spans 14 residues.

The chain links TRBV6-1 to TRBJ2-5; 7 bases agree with TRBD1. V gave up 6 bases and J gave up 5 bases; unmatched junction bases: 6. CDR3 length: 13 residues. The germline CDR1 and CDR2 sequences are MNHNS and SASEGT. Here the CDR3 reads CASSRQGRETQYF. In DNA form, the CDR3 reads TGTGCCAGCAGCCGACAGGGCCGGGAGACCCAGTACTTC.

V usage is TRBV5-1 and J usage is TRBJ1-2, with 8 bases lining up with TRBD1. J was trimmed by 5 bases and V by 4 bases; bases with no gene match: 19. This CDR3 region has 18 residues. The germline gives CDR1 SGHRS, CDR2 YFSETQ. The CDR3 sequence: CASSAGGTGENHQYGYTF. The CDR3 nucleotides are TGCGCCAGCAGCGCGGGGGGGACAGGAGAGAACCACCAATATGGCTACACCTTC.

This clone was recorded once. The J gene is TRBJ2-3, the V gene TRBV18, with a weak D call TRBD2 (6 bases). The V gene lost 2 bases and the J gene lost 5 bases, with 11 bases spanning the gap. This CDR3 contains 14 residues. Germline loops: CDR1 KGHSH, CDR2 LQKENI. The DNA of the CDR3 is TGTGCCAGCTCACCAACGGGGGTTAAAGATACGCAGTATTTT. The encoded protein is CASSPTGVKDTQYF.

The chain couples TRBV19 to TRBJ2-2, with 10 bases identical to TRBD2. The CDR3 is 17 residues long. The V gene's germline CDR1 is LNHDA and CDR2 SQIVND (reference sequence). The V segment lost 1 base and the J segment 5 bases; nucleotides outside the gene matches: 7. The CDR3 here is CASSIGLAGVKTGELFF. For the CDR3, the DNA is TGTGCCAGTAGTATAGGGCTAGCGGGAGTGAAAACCGGGGAGCTGTTTTTT. The whole variable domain, filled in from reference TRBV19 and TRBJ2-2, reads DGGITQSPKYLFRKEGQNVTLSCEQNLNHDAMYWYRQDPGQGLRLIYYSQIVNDFQKGDIAEGYSVSREKKESFPLTVTSAQKNPTAFYLCASSIGLAGVKTGELFFGEGSRLTVL.

This chain joins TRBV6-4 and TRBJ2-1; D is possibly TRBD1 or TRBD2 (5 bases each). This CDR3 contains 14 residues. CDR1 and CDR2 (germline): MRHNA, SNTAGT. Between the trimmed V and J ends, which lost 6 bases and 11 bases, there was a span of 20 bases. CDR3 nucleotide sequence: TGTGCCAGCAGCCCCGAAGGGACCCCCAGCAAGCAGTTCTTC. Its protein is CASSPEGTPSKQFF.

This clone was detected once. The chain couples TRBV11-2 to TRBJ1-4; 8 bases align to TRBD1. Germline-derived CDR1 and CDR2 are SGHAT and FQNNGV. CDR3 size: 14 residues. The V segment lost 4 bases and the J segment 8 bases; nucleotides outside the gene matches: 6. The CDR3 sequence is CASSSQGGFEKLFF. CDR3 bases: TGTGCCAGCAGCTCACAGGGGGGATTCGAAAAACTGTTTTTT.

This rearrangement joins TRBV2 to TRBJ2-4, with a weak D call TRBD2 (5 bases). The CDR3 spans 15 residues. Germline values: CDR1 SNHLY, CDR2 FYNNEI. V was clipped by 8 bases and J by 1 base, with 15 bases between them. The CDR3: CASYSRPGAKNIQYF. In nucleotides, the CDR3 is TGTGCCAGCTATTCCAGACCGGGGGCCAAAAACATTCAGTACTTC.

The chain uses TRBV10-3 and TRBJ2-7, with 11 nucleotides matching TRBD2. V shed 4 bases and J 3 bases; nucleotides not matched to a gene: 2. This CDR3 is built from 14 residues. Germline loops: CDR1 ENHRY, CDR2 SYGVKD. The CDR3 DNA follows: TGTGCCATCAGTGCCGGACTAGCGGGCTACGAGCAGTACTTC. This codes for CAISAGLAGYEQYF.

The V call is TRBV11-2, the J call TRBJ2-3, with D hard to call. From germline, CDR1 is SGHAT and CDR2 FQNNGV. The CDR3 covers 16 residues. Trimming pared 5 bases from V and 4 bases from J, leaving 19 bases between. The CDR3 nucleotides read TGTGCCAGCAGCCACCGTGCATTTCAGGCGGCAGATACGCAGTATTTT. Translation: CASSHRAFQAADTQYF.

The rearrangement uses TRBV2 and TRBJ2-2, with a tentative D call TRBD2 (7 bases). Trimming pared 4 bases from V and 7 bases from J, leaving 13 bases between. Germline V CDR1 and CDR2: SNHLY, FYNNEI. The CDR3 runs 14 residues. This CDR3 reads CASSADRTSGELFF. DNA for the CDR3: TGTGCCAGCAGTGCAGACAGGACTAGCGGGGAGCTGTTTTTT.

The table lists this clone with a count of one. The chain combines TRBV5-1 with TRBJ1-2; D remains ambiguous. The CDR3 totals 15 residues. Germline V gene data show CDR1 as SGHRS and CDR2 as YFSETQ. Trimming took 4 bases from V and 5 from J, leaving 18 bases between them. The CDR3 DNA follows: TGCGCCAGCAGCCCCTTGGTTGGGGAGCCATATGGCTACACCTTC. It specifies CASSPLVGEPYGYTF.

The chain is built from TRBV19 and TRBJ1-1, with D possibly TRBD1 on 5 matching bases. In germline, CDR1 is LNHDA, CDR2 SQIVND (reference sequence). V shed 7 bases and J shed 4 bases, with 10 bases lying between them. The CDR3 contains 12 residues. CDR3 region: CASKGALTEAFF. Here the CDR3 DNA reads TGTGCCAGTAAAGGGGCTCTCACTGAAGCTTTCTTT.

The V call is TRBV7-8, the J call TRBJ1-5, with 11 bases matching TRBD1. This CDR3 spans 16 amino acids. The germline CDR1 and CDR2 sequences are SGHVS and FQNEAQ. After removal of 5 bases from V and 7 bases from J, the junction contained 10 bases not matched to a gene. CDR3 DNA sequence: TGTGCCAGCAGCACCGGACAGGGGGCTTTCGGACAGCCCCAGCATTTT. It codes for CASSTGQGAFGQPQHF.

V usage is TRBV27 and J usage is TRBJ2-6; tentatively, D is TRBD2 (5 bases). CDR1 MNHEY and CDR2 SMNVEV come from the germline V gene (reference sequence). This CDR3 contains 15 residues. Trimming stripped 3 bases from V and 3 bases from J, with 9 bases between. The CDR3 coding sequence is TGTGCCAGCAGTTTTGCCGGAGGTGGGGCCAACGTCCTGACTTTC. Amino acids: CASSFAGGGANVLTF.

CDR3 DNA: TGCGCCAGCAGCCAAGCGGTAGTCCCTTACAATGAGCAGTTCTTC. Its translation is CASSQAVVPYNEQFF. The chain recombines TRBV4-1 with TRBJ2-1; D is uncertain. The CDR3 sequence is 15 residues long. Germline V CDR1 and CDR2: MGHRA, YSYEKL. Trimming took 1 base from V and 4 from J, leaving 11 bases between them.

The rearrangement joins TRBV2 to TRBJ1-1; 8 bases map to TRBD1. This CDR3 contains 16 residues. The V gene end was trimmed by 6 bases and the J gene end by 0 bases; junction bases not matched to a gene: 9. Germline V gives CDR1 SNHLY, CDR2 FYNNEI. The CDR3 loop reads CASSAGQVMMNTEAFF. The CDR3 DNA sequence: TGTGCCAGCAGCGCGGGACAGGTGATGATGAACACTGAAGCTTTCTTT.

The chain combines TRBV6-5 with TRBJ2-1; 8 positions match TRBD1. This CDR3 has 14 residues. Trimming took 6 bases from V and 5 from J; bases not matched to a gene: 6. Germline lookup yields CDR1 MNHEY and CDR2 SVGAGI. CDR3 region: CASSRDRYDNEQFF. CDR3 sequence (DNA): TGTGCCAGCAGCCGGGACAGGTATGACAATGAGCAGTTCTTC.

The chain employs TRBV28 and TRBJ2-2; TRBD1 agrees at 7 bases. Germline V gives CDR1 MDHEN, CDR2 SYDVKM. V gave up 6 bases and J gave up 7 bases; unmatched junction bases: 8. This CDR3 is built from 14 residues. The CDR3 is CASRFIQGYGELFF. DNA of the CDR3: TGTGCCAGCAGGTTCATACAGGGGTACGGGGAGCTGTTTTTT. The variable domain in full, with the rest retrieved from reference TRBV28 and TRBJ2-2, is DVKVTQSSRYLVKRTGEKVFLECVQDMDHENMFWYRQDPGLGLRLIYFSYDVKMKEKGDIPEGYSVSREKKERFSLILESASTNQTSMYLCASRFIQGYGELFFGEGSRLTVL.

The V gene is TRBV14, the J gene TRBJ2-2; D unresolved. CDR1 is SGHDN, CDR2 FVKESK, per germline. Trimming shortened V by 1 base and J by 2 bases, and 8 bases separated the two germline ends. This CDR3 is built from 15 residues. The CDR3 is CASSQGGSNTGELFF. Here the CDR3 DNA reads TGTGCCAGCAGCCAAGGCGGCAGCAACACCGGGGAGCTGTTTTTT.

The chain has TRBV7-9 and TRBJ1-2, with D possibly TRBD1 on 6 matching bases. V was trimmed by 5 bases and J by 0 bases, leaving 16 bases between them. This CDR3 is built from 16 residues. Germline CDR1 reads SEHNR; CDR2 reads FQNEAQ (reference sequence). CDR3 DNA: TGTGCCAGCAGCCCGCGGACAGATAATACTAACTATGGCTACACCTTC. It specifies CASSPRTDNTNYGYTF.

J is TRBJ2-1 and V is TRBV10-2; D might be TRBD1 (5 bases). The germline V gene has CDR1 WSHSY and CDR2 SAAADI. V lost 4 bases, J lost 0 bases, and 16 bases lay in between. The CDR3 extends over 17 amino acids. CDR3 region: CASSGIVRASSYNEQFF. The CDR3 bases are TGCGCCAGCAGTGGAATTGTCAGGGCGAGCTCCTACAATGAGCAGTTCTTC.

The rearrangement links TRBV29-1 to TRBJ1-1; D perhaps matches TRBD1 (5 bases). Germline V gene data show CDR1 as SQVTM and CDR2 as ANQGSEA. This CDR3 region has 16 residues. V was cut by 0 bases and J by 4 bases, with 18 bases left in between. This CDR3 is CSVEDLNRLSGTEAFF. As DNA, the CDR3 is TGCAGCGTTGAAGATCTGAACAGGTTGAGTGGCACTGAAGCTTTCTTT. Full variable domain (outside the CDR3, taken from reference TRBV29-1 and TRBJ1-1): SAVISQKPSRDICQRGTSLTIQCQVDSQVTMMFWYRQQPGQSLTLIATANQGSEATYESGFVIDKFPISRPNLTFSTLTVSNMSPEDSSIYLCSVEDLNRLSGTEAFFGQGTRLTVV.